This T cell receptor beta chain was captured in a study of blood T cell repertoires in COVID-19. About the research overall: COVID-19 samples from acute and convalescent phases originated in the United States, Italy and Spain.

Libraries were prepared by immunoSEQ multiplex PCR; TCRdb keeps only in-frame clonotypes and omits some of them. This table has under 130,000 clones, about 85% appearing once. With V trimmed by 4 bases and J by 13 bases, 10 bases remained unmatched. Germline CDR1 MGHDK, CDR2 SYGVNS. This CDR3 is built from 14 residues. The rearrangement joins TRBV25-1 to TRBJ1-6; the match to TRBD1 covers 7 bases. Material for sequencing was peripheral blood. The receptor comes from a man aged 50 to 59 in a cohort sampled during active COVID-19. The CDR3 DNA reads TGTGCCAGCAGTGGGGCGGACAGGTTTATTCCCCTCCACTTT. Translation gives CASSGADRFIPLHF.